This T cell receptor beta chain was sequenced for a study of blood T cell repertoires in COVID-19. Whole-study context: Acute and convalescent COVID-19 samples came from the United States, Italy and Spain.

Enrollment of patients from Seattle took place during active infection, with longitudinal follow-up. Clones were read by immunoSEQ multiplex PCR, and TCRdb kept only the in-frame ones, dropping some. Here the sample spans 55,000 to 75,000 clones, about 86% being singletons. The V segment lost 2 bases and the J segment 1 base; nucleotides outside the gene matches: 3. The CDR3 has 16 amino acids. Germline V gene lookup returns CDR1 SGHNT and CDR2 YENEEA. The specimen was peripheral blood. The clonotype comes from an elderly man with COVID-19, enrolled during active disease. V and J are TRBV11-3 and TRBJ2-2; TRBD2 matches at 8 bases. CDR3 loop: CASSLSLAGNTGELFF. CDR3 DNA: TGTGCCAGCAGCTTAAGCCTAGCGGGGAACACCGGGGAGCTGTTTTTT.